The rows below give T cell receptor beta chains drawn from one sample of a study of chemoradiotherapy in HPV16-positive cancers. Measured with immunoSEQ multiplex PCR; TCRdb has only the in-frame clones, and not every one. The sample consists of about 32,000 clones, around 88% of them appearing once. The source material was blood, sampled from a patient who underwent chemoradiotherapy. Source of these receptors: a human donor with HPV-associated anogenital cancer. Both conserved end residues are part of each CDR3. The D gene is left open where the match is weak. The size field is filled for only some rows; it gives once, few, many or a size class.

j_gene: TRBJ2-7; abundance: -; v_gene: TRBV6-5; d_gene: TRBD1; CDR3aa: CASRAGDSRDNEQYF; CDR3nt: TGTGCCAGCAGAGCCGGGGACAGTCGGGATAACGAGCAGTACTTC
j_gene: TRBJ1-4; abundance: once; v_gene: TRBV29-1; d_gene: -; CDR3aa: CSVDQGRGEKLFF; CDR3nt: TGCAGCGTTGACCAGGGGAGAGGGGAAAAACTGTTTTTT
j_gene: TRBJ1-1; abundance: -; v_gene: TRBV14; d_gene: -; CDR3aa: CASSQDLGAGLNTEAFF; CDR3nt: TGTGCCAGCAGCCAAGATTTGGGGGCAGGATTGAACACTGAAGCTTTCTTT
j_gene: TRBJ2-1; abundance: -; v_gene: TRBV6-1; d_gene: -; CDR3aa: CASSAAGTKQFF; CDR3nt: TGTGCCAGCAGTGCCGCCGGGACCAAGCAGTTCTTC
j_gene: TRBJ1-2; abundance: few; v_gene: TRBV7-2; d_gene: TRBD1; CDR3aa: CASSLRTGFGYTF; CDR3nt: TGTGCCAGCAGCTTAAGGACAGGGTTTGGCTACACCTTC
j_gene: TRBJ2-5; abundance: -; v_gene: TRBV11-2; d_gene: -; CDR3aa: CASSWGLLTGETQYF; CDR3nt: TGTGCCAGCAGCTGGGGACTCCTTACCGGAGAGACCCAGTACTTC
j_gene: TRBJ1-1; abundance: -; v_gene: TRBV5-1; d_gene: -; CDR3aa: CASSAQQGGWTEAFF; CDR3nt: TGCGCCAGCAGCGCCCAACAGGGAGGGTGGACTGAAGCTTTCTTT
j_gene: TRBJ2-7; abundance: -; v_gene: TRBV28; d_gene: -; CDR3aa: CASSFRSLRDSPYEQYF; CDR3nt: TGTGCCAGCAGTTTTCGGTCGTTGCGGGACAGTCCCTACGAGCAGTACTTC
j_gene: TRBJ2-3; abundance: -; v_gene: TRBV10-2; d_gene: TRBD2; CDR3aa: CASSEGVGLAGGVTDTQYF; CDR3nt: TGCGCCAGCAGTGAAGGGGTAGGGCTAGCGGGAGGGGTCACAGATACGCAGTATTTT
j_gene: TRBJ1-2; abundance: -; v_gene: TRBV4-1; d_gene: -; CDR3aa: CASGQDRAGVNYGYTF; CDR3nt: TGCGCCAGCGGCCAAGATCGGGCAGGCGTCAACTATGGCTACACCTTC
j_gene: TRBJ1-1; abundance: -; v_gene: TRBV21-1; d_gene: -; CDR3aa: CASSKGVCRMNTEAFF; CDR3nt: TGTGCCAGCAGCAAAGGGGTATGCAGAATGAACACTGAAGCTTTCTTT
j_gene: TRBJ2-5; abundance: -; v_gene: TRBV30; d_gene: -; CDR3aa: CAWSALGTLRETQYF; CDR3nt: TGTGCCTGGAGTGCCCTAGGGACCCTCCGGGAGACCCAGTACTTC
j_gene: TRBJ1-2; abundance: -; v_gene: TRBV30; d_gene: -; CDR3aa: CAWSVGPIYGYTF; CDR3nt: TGTGCCTGGAGTGTGGGGCCGATCTATGGCTACACCTTC
j_gene: TRBJ1-2; abundance: -; v_gene: TRBV19; d_gene: -; CDR3aa: CASSTPTAFYGYTF; CDR3nt: TGTGCCAGTAGTACCCCGACGGCATTCTATGGCTACACCTTC
j_gene: TRBJ1-1; abundance: -; v_gene: TRBV7-9; d_gene: -; CDR3aa: CASSPPRIGDTEAFF; CDR3nt: TGTGCCAGCAGCCCTCCCAGAATCGGAGACACTGAAGCTTTCTTT
j_gene: TRBJ2-5; abundance: -; v_gene: TRBV19; d_gene: TRBD1; CDR3aa: CASSIVGGTGSEETQYF; CDR3nt: TGTGCCAGTAGTATAGTAGGCGGGACAGGGAGTGAAGAGACCCAGTACTTC
j_gene: TRBJ1-2; abundance: -; v_gene: TRBV2; d_gene: TRBD1; CDR3aa: CASSDRGSYGYTF; CDR3nt: TGTGCCAGCAGCGACAGGGGATCCTATGGCTACACCTTC
j_gene: TRBJ1-1; abundance: -; v_gene: TRBV2; d_gene: -; CDR3aa: CASRTPQGVPEAFF; CDR3nt: TGTGCCAGCAGAACCCCGCAGGGAGTCCCTGAAGCTTTCTTT
j_gene: TRBJ2-7; abundance: -; v_gene: TRBV6-1; d_gene: -; CDR3aa: CASSEAGGALDQYF; CDR3nt: TGTGCCAGCAGTGAAGCAGGGGGGGCTTTGGACCAGTACTTC
j_gene: TRBJ2-3; abundance: -; v_gene: TRBV9; d_gene: -; CDR3aa: CASSARLAASTDTQYF; CDR3nt: TGTGCCAGCAGCGCCCGACTCGCGGCTAGCACAGATACGCAGTATTTT
j_gene: TRBJ1-1; abundance: -; v_gene: TRBV6-4; d_gene: -; CDR3aa: CASSDRVNTEAFF; CDR3nt: TGTGCCAGCAGTGACAGGGTGAACACTGAAGCTTTCTTT
j_gene: TRBJ1-2; abundance: -; v_gene: TRBV27; d_gene: TRBD1; CDR3aa: CASSTRDSLYGYTF; CDR3nt: TGTGCCAGCAGTACCCGGGACAGCCTCTATGGCTACACCTTC
j_gene: TRBJ2-5; abundance: -; v_gene: TRBV6-6; d_gene: -; CDR3aa: CASSSVRDTQETQYF; CDR3nt: TGTGCCAGCAGCTCGGTAAGGGACACCCAGGAGACCCAGTACTTC
j_gene: TRBJ1-5; abundance: -; v_gene: TRBV4-2; d_gene: -; CDR3aa: CASSQAGTTNLGPQHF; CDR3nt: TGTGCCAGCAGCCAAGCCGGCACAACCAATTTGGGGCCCCAGCATTTT
j_gene: TRBJ2-5; abundance: once; v_gene: TRBV20-1; d_gene: -; CDR3aa: CSVAGTETQYF; CDR3nt: TGCAGTGTTGCCGGGACGGAGACCCAGTACTTC
j_gene: TRBJ1-2; abundance: -; v_gene: TRBV6-5; d_gene: -; CDR3aa: CASSYSRGRDYGYTF; CDR3nt: TGTGCCAGCAGTTACTCTAGGGGGAGGGACTATGGCTACACCTTC
j_gene: TRBJ2-2; abundance: -; v_gene: TRBV4-1; d_gene: TRBD1; CDR3aa: CASSLFGTGNTGELFF; CDR3nt: TGCGCCAGCAGCCTATTCGGGACAGGTAACACCGGGGAGCTGTTTTTT
j_gene: TRBJ1-2; abundance: -; v_gene: TRBV28; d_gene: TRBD1; CDR3aa: CASYRQGYGYTF; CDR3nt: TGTGCCAGCTATCGACAGGGGTATGGCTACACCTTC
j_gene: TRBJ1-4; abundance: -; v_gene: TRBV5-1; d_gene: TRBD1; CDR3aa: CASSTRTGGNQKLFF; CDR3nt: TGCGCCAGCAGCACTAGGACAGGGGGTAACCAAAAACTGTTTTTT
j_gene: TRBJ1-5; abundance: -; v_gene: TRBV28; d_gene: TRBD1; CDR3aa: CASSIQGAAQPQHF; CDR3nt: TGTGCCAGCAGTATACAGGGGGCTGCTCAGCCCCAGCATTTT
j_gene: TRBJ2-3; abundance: -; v_gene: TRBV5-1; d_gene: -; CDR3aa: CASSGGTQPTDTQYF; CDR3nt: TGCGCCAGCAGCGGGGGGACACAACCCACAGATACGCAGTATTTT
j_gene: TRBJ2-5; abundance: -; v_gene: TRBV18; d_gene: -; CDR3aa: CASSLTGVKETQYF; CDR3nt: TGTGCCAGCTCACTCACAGGTGTGAAAGAGACCCAGTACTTC
j_gene: TRBJ2-5; abundance: -; v_gene: TRBV9; d_gene: TRBD1; CDR3aa: CASSPGTAQETRYF; CDR3nt: TGTGCCAGCAGCCCCGGGACAGCCCAAGAGACCCGGTACTTC